What follows describes a single T cell receptor (beta chain). The target antigen is unknown. This record belongs to a study of T-cell memory formation after mild COVID-19. Study details: Largely, the TCR clusters proved donor specific. Study-wide findings and caveats: The finding that pre-infection memory included some responding clones suggested that cross-reactive memory joined. For contracting clones, CD4+ ones sat mainly in CM and EM, CD8+ in EMRA.

Employing constant-segment primers, 5'RACE generated TCR alpha and TCR beta cDNA libraries bearing sample barcodes and UMIs. TCRdb used MiXCR to reprocess the 5' RACE reads, holding one entry per CDR3 protein. The table includes a few hundred thousand distinct CDR3 sequences, roughly 26% detected once. The V end lost 8 bases, the J end lost 12 bases, and 16 bases lay between the germline ends. The germline CDR1 and CDR2 sequences are LGHDT and YNNKEL (reference sequence). This CDR3 comprises 12 residues. Source material: PBMCs or a T cell subset sorted from them (not recorded which). This clonotype originated in an adult woman who had mild COVID-19 (a few samples of this study predate the infection). Cell type and time point are not known. V gene TRBV3-1 combines with J gene TRBJ1-4, with D uncertain. As DNA, the CDR3 is TGTGCCAGCCGCCTGGGGAACGGGGAACTGTTTTTT. It encodes CASRLGNGELFF.